The rows below give T cell receptor beta chains drawn from one sample of a study of CD8+CD57+ T cells in acquired aplastic anemia. MiXCR, run by TCRdb on the reads, gives a single entry per CDR3 protein. Of some 200,000 distinct CDR3 sequences listed, about 62% are singletons. Sequenced sample: sorted CD4+, CD8+, or CD8+CD57+ T cells (not recorded which) from PBMCs. These receptors all stem from a human donor with aplastic anemia. CDR3s include the opening cysteine and the closing phenylalanine or tryptophan. Each record gives: clone size, J gene, D gene, V gene, CDR3 protein, CDR3 DNA. D genes are given only for firm matches. Clone size is given for some rows only: seen once, a few or many times, or a class if the clone is expanded.

>few|TRBJ1-6|-|TRBV7-3
CASSLDGAASSPLHF
TGTGCCAGCAGCTTAGATGGAGCCGCAAGTTCACCCCTCCACTTT
>-|TRBJ2-7|TRBD2|TRBV20-1
CSARDASSGRFYEQYF
TGCAGTGCTAGAGATGCTTCTAGCGGTAGGTTCTACGAGCAGTACTTC
>-|TRBJ2-7|-|TRBV7-9
CASSLSLDNPTYEQYF
TGTGCCAGCAGCTTATCGTTGGACAATCCCACCTACGAGCAGTACTTC
>-|TRBJ2-3|-|TRBV24-1
CATSDPYTDTQYF
TGTGCCACCAGTGATCCTTATACAGATACGCAGTATTTT
>-|TRBJ1-1|TRBD1|TRBV7-9
CASSTPGGGDAFF
TGTGCCAGCAGCACACCAGGGGGGGGAGATGCTTTCTTT
>many|TRBJ2-1|TRBD1|TRBV7-8
CASSLILGTGFYNEQFF
TGTGCCAGCAGCTTAATACTCGGGACAGGGTTTTACAATGAGCAGTTCTTC
>many|TRBJ2-2|-|TRBV12-5
CASGLVEEGANTGELFF
TGTGCTAGTGGTTTGGTGGAGGAGGGGGCAAACACCGGGGAGCTGTTTTTT
>few|TRBJ2-7|-|TRBV20-1
CSAGTWEQYF
TGCAGTGCCGGGACTTGGGAGCAGTACTTC
>-|TRBJ2-7|-|TRBV10-3
CVIKDRSSYEQYF
TGTGTCATCAAAGACAGGTCCTCCTACGAGCAGTACTTC
>-|TRBJ2-3|TRBD2|TRBV2
CASSDILAGSTDTQYF
TGTGCCAGCAGTGACATACTAGCGGGAAGCACAGATACGCAGTATTTT
>-|TRBJ2-5|-|TRBV11-2
CASSPTETQYF
TGTGCCAGCAGCCCTACGGAGACCCAGTACTTC
>few|TRBJ1-1|-|TRBV10-3
CAIFAGGLDTEAFF
TGTGCCATCTTCGCTGGTGGGTTGGACACTGAAGCTTTCTTT
>-|TRBJ2-1|-|TRBV24-1
CATSEKDVAYYNEQFF
TGTGCCACCAGTGAGAAAGACGTCGCCTACTACAATGAGCAGTTCTTC
>-|TRBJ2-7|-|TRBV20-1
CSAREGPYEQYF
TGCAGTGCTAGAGAGGGACCCTACGAGCAGTACTTC
>-|TRBJ1-6|TRBD1|TRBV7-8
CASSRDSYNSPLHF
TGTGCCAGCAGTAGGGACAGTTATAATTCACCCCTCCACTTT
>-|TRBJ1-1|-|TRBV6-1
CASSGFVGMNTEAFF
TGTGCCAGCAGTGGTTTTGTAGGAATGAACACTGAAGCTTTCTTT
>-|TRBJ2-2|-|TRBV20-1
CSVGGSNTGELFF
TGCAGTGTGGGGGGATCGAACACCGGGGAGCTGTTTTTT
>-|TRBJ1-2|-|TRBV2
CASSEAWTAVGYTF
TGTGCCAGCAGTGAAGCGTGGACAGCGGTTGGCTACACCTTC
>-|TRBJ1-1|-|TRBV5-1
CASSLSTFNTEAFF
TGCGCCAGCAGCTTGAGTACATTTAACACTGAAGCTTTCTTT
>-|TRBJ2-7|TRBD1|TRBV20-1
CSARRDRSYEQYF
TGCAGTGCTAGAAGGGACAGATCCTACGAGCAGTACTTC
>-|TRBJ1-2|-|TRBV9
CASSLDRFSYGYTF
TGTGCCAGCAGCCTAGATCGGTTCTCCTATGGCTACACCTTC
>-|TRBJ1-2|-|TRBV2
CASSESPDRYGYTF
TGTGCCAGCAGTGAATCCCCTGACCGCTATGGCTACACCTTC
>-|TRBJ2-5|-|TRBV6-5
CASSPPAWETQYF
TGTGCCAGCAGCCCCCCAGCGTGGGAGACCCAGTACTTC
>once|TRBJ2-2|TRBD2|TRBV5-1
CASSLRRTSGRAVTGELFF
TGCGCCAGCAGCTTGAGACGAACTAGCGGGAGGGCGGTCACCGGGGAGCTGTTTTTT